This T cell receptor beta chain was recorded in a study of cytomegalovirus exposure and HLA in healthy donors. With respect to this clone: Its target is not known.

Regarding the study as a whole: Cytomegalovirus association was listed for about 170 TCR beta chains. The authors later linked a missense DCLRE1C variant to TCR beta V- and J-gene trimming. In all likelihood, a cluster of highly shared sequence variants was a sequencing artifact.

The CDR3 spans 15 residues. Germline assignment: CDR1 SGHAT and CDR2 FQNNGV. V shed 2 bases and J shed 2 bases, with 9 bases lying between them. PCR primers comprised 60 Vbeta and 13 Jbeta primers. Measured with immunoSEQ multiplex PCR; TCRdb has only the in-frame clones, and not every one. In the table there are roughly 200,000 clones, 70% of which are singletons. Donors were ostensibly healthy at sampling, although undocumented immune exposures were probable. The source material was PBMCs. This receptor was taken from a middle-aged man in good health and CMV-seropositive. V is TRBV11-2 and J is TRBJ2-2, with D unresolved. The CDR3 loop is CASSLFSSNTGELFF. The CDR3 DNA reads TGTGCCAGCAGCTTATTTAGTTCCAACACCGGGGAGCTGTTTTTT.